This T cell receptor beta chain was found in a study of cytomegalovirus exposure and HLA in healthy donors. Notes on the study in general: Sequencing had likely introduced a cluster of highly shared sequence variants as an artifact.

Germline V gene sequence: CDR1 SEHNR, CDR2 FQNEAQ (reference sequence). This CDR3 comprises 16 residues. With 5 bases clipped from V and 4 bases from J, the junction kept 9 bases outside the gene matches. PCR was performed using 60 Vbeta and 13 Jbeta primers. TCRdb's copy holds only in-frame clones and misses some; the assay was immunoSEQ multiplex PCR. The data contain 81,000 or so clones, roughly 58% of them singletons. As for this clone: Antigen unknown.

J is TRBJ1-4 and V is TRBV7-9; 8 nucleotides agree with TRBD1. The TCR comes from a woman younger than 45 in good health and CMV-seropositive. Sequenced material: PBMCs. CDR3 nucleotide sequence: TGTGCCAGCAGCCCGAGGACAGGGCCAAATAATGAAAAACTGTTTTTT. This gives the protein CASSPRTGPNNEKLFF.